This TCR beta chain was recorded in a study of blood T cells in healthy people across ages. Primed by a sample-barcoded 5' primer and a J-beta primer mix, a second PCR proceeded for 7 to 11 cycles. TCRdb independently ran MiXCR on the 5' RACE reads; one entry per CDR3 protein. The table includes more than 900,000 distinct CDR3 sequences, roughly 29% detected once. With V trimmed by 5 bases and J by 8 bases, 15 bases remained unmatched. Germline V gene lookup returns CDR1 MNHEY and CDR2 SMNVEV (reference sequence). The CDR3 extends over 17 amino acids. These data were also filed under a second study, of T cells of mothers and their children. From that report: All donors were healthy and Caucasian; they were a few mothers and their six children.

The source is a woman between 40 and 50 years old in good health. The sample taken for sequencing was blood. The gene calls are TRBV27 and TRBJ2-1; 10 bases fit TRBD1. The CDR3 sequence: CASSLQPGQGMKDEQFF. Here the CDR3 DNA reads TGTGCCAGCAGTCTTCAACCGGGACAGGGGATGAAGGATGAGCAGTTCTTC.